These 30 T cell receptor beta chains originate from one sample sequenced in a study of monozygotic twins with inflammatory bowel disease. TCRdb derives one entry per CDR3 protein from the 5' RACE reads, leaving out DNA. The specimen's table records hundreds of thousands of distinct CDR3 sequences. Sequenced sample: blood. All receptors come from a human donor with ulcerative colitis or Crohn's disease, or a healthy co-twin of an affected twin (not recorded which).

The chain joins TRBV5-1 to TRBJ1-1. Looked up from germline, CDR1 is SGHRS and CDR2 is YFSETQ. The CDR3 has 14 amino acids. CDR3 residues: CASSFDGSTTEAFF.

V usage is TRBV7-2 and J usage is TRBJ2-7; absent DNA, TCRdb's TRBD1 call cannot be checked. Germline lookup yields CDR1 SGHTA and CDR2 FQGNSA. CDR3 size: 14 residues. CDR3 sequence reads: CASSPTTATYEQYF. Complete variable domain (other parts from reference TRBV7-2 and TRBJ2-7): GAGVSQSPSNKVTEKGKDVELRCDPISGHTALYWYRQSLGQGLEFLIYFQGNSAPDKSGLPSDRFSAERTGGSVSTLTIQRTQQEDSAVYLCASSPTTATYEQYFGPGTRLTVT.

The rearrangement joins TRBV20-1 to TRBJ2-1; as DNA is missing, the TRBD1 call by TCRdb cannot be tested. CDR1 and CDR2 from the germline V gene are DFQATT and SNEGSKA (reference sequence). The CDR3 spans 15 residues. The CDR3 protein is CSARVVQGRYNEQFF.

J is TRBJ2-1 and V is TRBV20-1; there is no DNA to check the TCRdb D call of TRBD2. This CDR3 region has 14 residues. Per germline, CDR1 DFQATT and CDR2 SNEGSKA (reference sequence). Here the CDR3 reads CSATLAGGSNEQFF.

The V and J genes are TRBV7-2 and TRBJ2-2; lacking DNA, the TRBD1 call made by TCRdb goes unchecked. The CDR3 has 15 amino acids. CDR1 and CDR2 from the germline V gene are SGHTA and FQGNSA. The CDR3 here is CASSLGTALTGELFF.

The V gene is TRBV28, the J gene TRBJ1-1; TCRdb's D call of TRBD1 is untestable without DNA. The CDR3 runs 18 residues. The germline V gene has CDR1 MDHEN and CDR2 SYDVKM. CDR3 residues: CASSFGTGSPYRGTEAFF.

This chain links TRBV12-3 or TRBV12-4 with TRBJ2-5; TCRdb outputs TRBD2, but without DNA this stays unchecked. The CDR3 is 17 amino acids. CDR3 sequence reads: CASSPWTSGDEKETQYF.

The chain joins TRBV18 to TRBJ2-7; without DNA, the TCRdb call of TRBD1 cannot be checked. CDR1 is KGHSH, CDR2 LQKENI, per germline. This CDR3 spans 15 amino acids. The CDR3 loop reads CASSPGTGGVYEQYF.

The CDR3 region is CASRFSLAGGSTDTQYF. V and J are TRBV5-1 and TRBJ2-3; with no DNA, the TCRdb D assignment of TRBD2 cannot be verified. The CDR3 loop spans 17 amino acids. Germline V CDR1 and CDR2: SGHRS, YFSETQ.

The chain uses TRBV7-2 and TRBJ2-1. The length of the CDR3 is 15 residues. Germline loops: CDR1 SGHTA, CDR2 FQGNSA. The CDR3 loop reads CASSLFILEDNEQFF. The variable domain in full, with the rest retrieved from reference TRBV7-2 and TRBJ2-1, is GAGVSQSPSNKVTEKGKDVELRCDPISGHTALYWYRQSLGQGLEFLIYFQGNSAPDKSGLPSDRFSAERTGGSVSTLTIQRTQQEDSAVYLCASSLFILEDNEQFFGPGTRLTVL.

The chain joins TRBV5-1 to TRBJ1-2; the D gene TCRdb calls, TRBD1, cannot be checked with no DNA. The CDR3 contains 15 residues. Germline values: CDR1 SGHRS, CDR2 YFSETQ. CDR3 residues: CASSSTGEWDYGYTF.

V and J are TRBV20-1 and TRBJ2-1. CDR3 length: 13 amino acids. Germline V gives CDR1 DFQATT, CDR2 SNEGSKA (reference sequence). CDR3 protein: CSARDPRRSEQFF.

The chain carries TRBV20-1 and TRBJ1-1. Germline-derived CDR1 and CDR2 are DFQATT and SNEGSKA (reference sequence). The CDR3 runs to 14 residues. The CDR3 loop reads CSAGEMNWDTEAFF.

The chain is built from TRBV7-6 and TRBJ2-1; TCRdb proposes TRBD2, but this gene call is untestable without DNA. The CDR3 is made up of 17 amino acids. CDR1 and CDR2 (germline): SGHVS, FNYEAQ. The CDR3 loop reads CASSSVPGLADYNEQFF.

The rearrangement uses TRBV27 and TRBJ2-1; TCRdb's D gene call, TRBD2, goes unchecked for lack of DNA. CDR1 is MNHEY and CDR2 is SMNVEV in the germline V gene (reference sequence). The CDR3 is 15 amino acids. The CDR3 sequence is CASSREWWSYNEQFF.

This CDR3 reads CSASNPPGAFF. The chain couples TRBV20-1 to TRBJ1-1; TCRdb outputs TRBD1, but without DNA this stays unchecked. Germline V gene lookup returns CDR1 DFQATT and CDR2 SNEGSKA (reference sequence). This CDR3 spans 11 amino acids.

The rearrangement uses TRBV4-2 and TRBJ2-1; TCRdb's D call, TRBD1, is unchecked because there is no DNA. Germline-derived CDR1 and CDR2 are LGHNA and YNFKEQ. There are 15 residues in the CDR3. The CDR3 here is CASSTLLAGANEQFF.

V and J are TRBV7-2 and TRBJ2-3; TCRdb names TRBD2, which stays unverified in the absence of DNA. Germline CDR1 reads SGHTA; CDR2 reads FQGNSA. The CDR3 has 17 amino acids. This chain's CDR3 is CASSSVTLSGITDTQYF. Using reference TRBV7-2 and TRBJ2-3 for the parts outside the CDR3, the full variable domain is GAGVSQSPSNKVTEKGKDVELRCDPISGHTALYWYRQSLGQGLEFLIYFQGNSAPDKSGLPSDRFSAERTGGSVSTLTIQRTQQEDSAVYLCASSSVTLSGITDTQYFGPGTRLTVL.

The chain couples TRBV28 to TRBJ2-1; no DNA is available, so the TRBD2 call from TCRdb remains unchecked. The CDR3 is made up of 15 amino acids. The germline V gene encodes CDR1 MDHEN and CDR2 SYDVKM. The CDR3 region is CATIPVAGSYNEQFF.

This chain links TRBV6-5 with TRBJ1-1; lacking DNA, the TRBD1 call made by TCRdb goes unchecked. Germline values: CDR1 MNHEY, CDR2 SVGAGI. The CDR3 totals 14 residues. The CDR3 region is CASSYVPGDTEAFF.

CDR3 sequence reads: CASSSTGSPGANVLTF. The rearrangement joins TRBV5-1 to TRBJ2-6; TCRdb reports TRBD1, a call that lacks DNA to check it against. CDR1 is SGHRS, CDR2 YFSETQ, per germline. CDR3 length: 16 residues.

CDR3 region: CASTRRPYNEQFF. V is TRBV12-3 or TRBV12-4 and J is TRBJ2-1. This CDR3 is 13 amino acids long.

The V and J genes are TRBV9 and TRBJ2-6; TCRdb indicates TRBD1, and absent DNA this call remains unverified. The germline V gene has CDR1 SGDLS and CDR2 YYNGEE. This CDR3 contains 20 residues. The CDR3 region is CASSYQWGTGINPGANVLTF. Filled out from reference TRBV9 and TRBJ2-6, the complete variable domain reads DSGVTQTPKHLITATGQRVTLRCSPRSGDLSVYWYQQSLDQGLQFLIQYYNGEERAKGNILERFSAQQFPDLHSELNLSSLELGDSALYFCASSYQWGTGINPGANVLTFGAGSRLTVL.

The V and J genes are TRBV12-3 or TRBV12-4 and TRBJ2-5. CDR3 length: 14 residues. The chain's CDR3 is CASSFRLMNGTQYF.

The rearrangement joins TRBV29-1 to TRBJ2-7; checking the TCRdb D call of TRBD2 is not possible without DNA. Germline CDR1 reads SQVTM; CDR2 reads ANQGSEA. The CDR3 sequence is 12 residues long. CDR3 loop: CSAAGPSAEQYF.

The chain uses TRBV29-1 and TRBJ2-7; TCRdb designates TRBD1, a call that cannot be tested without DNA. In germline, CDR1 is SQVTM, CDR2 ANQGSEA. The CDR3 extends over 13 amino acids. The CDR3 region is CSVFDGRNYEQYF.

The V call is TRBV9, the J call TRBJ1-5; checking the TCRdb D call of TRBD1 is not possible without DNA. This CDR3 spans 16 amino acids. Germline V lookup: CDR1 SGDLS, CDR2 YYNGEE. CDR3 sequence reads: CASSVLLGQGPQPQHF.

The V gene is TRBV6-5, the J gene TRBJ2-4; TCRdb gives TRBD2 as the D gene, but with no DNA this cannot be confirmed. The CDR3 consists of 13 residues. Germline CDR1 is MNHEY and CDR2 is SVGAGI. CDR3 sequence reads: CASSPPRRNIQYF.

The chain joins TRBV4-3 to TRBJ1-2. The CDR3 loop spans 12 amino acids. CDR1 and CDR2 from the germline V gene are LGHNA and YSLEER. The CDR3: CASSQDRNDYTF.

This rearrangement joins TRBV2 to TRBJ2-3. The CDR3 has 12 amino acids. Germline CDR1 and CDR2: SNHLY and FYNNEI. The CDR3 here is CASSGRTDTQYF.